This T cell receptor (beta chain) was observed in a study of shared clonotypes between healthy human individuals. V shed 2 bases and J shed 6 bases, with 5 bases lying between them. CDR3 size: 11 residues. Germline assignment: CDR1 SGHDN and CDR2 FVKESK. Evenly divided among several immunoSEQ plates was the genomic DNA of each subset. The data were produced by immunoSEQ multiplex PCR, yet TCRdb's version contains in-frame clones alone and is incomplete. This repertoire shows roughly 2.1 million clones, just over 90% found once; its top ten account for more than 1.5%. With respect to this clone: Its antigen is not identified.

Whole-study findings and limits: Across a handful of donors, naive CD4 shared 4.5% to 6%, naive CD8 more than 3%, memory CD4 2% to 2.5%, memory CD8 roughly 0.37%. The diversity represented, both genetic and in exposure history, was limited by few donors.

In the naive CD8 group, cells lacked CD45RO and were positively selected for CCR7, so terminally differentiated effector memory CD45RA+ cells were left out. HIV-negative, healthy adults without recent acute infections or vaccinations were the donors. V gene TRBV14 combines with J gene TRBJ2-7; D is ambiguous. The sequenced sample was naive CD8+ T cells from PBMCs. The receptor was isolated from a man between 18 and 29 years old in good health. Some clones in this sample may be carry-over from other donors' samples. The chain's CDR3 is CASSQYREQYF. In nucleotides, the CDR3 is TGTGCCAGCAGCCAATATCGCGAGCAGTACTTC.